This entry is about one TCR beta chain. Antigen specificity is unknown. TCRdb keeps only in-frame clones here, not all; method: immunoSEQ multiplex PCR. There are some 93,000 clones in the sample; roughly 90% occur only once, and 2.8% lies in the top ten. The patients all showed relapse after autologous stem cell transplantation, while their brentuximab vedotin exposure varied. Germline CDR1 and CDR2: MNHNS and SASEGT. This CDR3 has 18 amino acids. Trimming cost V 2 bases and J 0 bases; bases outside gene matches: 8. This record belongs to a study of PD-1 blockade in classical Hodgkin lymphoma. At the level of the study: Nivolumab was given intravenously to patients at 3 mg/kg every 2 weeks.

Study findings and constraints: Nivolumab starters within 1 year of ASCT were excluded. According to reports, newly diagnosed patients had lower baseline TCR diversity than healthy donors, and relapsed/refractory patients had lower baseline TCR diversity still. The origin of the repertoire differences remains undefined, with disease activity or prior therapy as possible causes.

The clonotype originates from a human donor with classical Hodgkin lymphoma. The sequenced sample was peripheral blood mononuclear cells (PBMCs), obtained at baseline. The V gene is TRBV6-1, the J gene TRBJ1-5, with 9 nucleotides matching TRBD1. This CDR3 is CASSERVRDRASNQPQHF. The CDR3 coding sequence is TGTGCCAGCAGTGAACGGGTCCGGGACAGGGCTAGCAATCAGCCCCAGCATTTT.